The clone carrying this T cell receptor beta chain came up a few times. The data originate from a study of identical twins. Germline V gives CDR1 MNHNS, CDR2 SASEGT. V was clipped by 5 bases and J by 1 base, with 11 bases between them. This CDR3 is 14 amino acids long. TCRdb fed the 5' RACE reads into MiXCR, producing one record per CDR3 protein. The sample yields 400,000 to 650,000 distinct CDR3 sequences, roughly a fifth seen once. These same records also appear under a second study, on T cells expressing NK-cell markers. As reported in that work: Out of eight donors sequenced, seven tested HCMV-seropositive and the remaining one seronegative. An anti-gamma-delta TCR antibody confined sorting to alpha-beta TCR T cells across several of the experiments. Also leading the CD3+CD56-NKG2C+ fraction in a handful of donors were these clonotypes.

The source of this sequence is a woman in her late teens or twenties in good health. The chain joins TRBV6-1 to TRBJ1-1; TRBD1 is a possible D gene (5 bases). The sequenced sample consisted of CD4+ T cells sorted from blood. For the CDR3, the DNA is TGTGCCAGCAGTCGGGGTGGGACGAACACTGAAGCTTTCTTT. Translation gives CASSRGGTNTEAFF.